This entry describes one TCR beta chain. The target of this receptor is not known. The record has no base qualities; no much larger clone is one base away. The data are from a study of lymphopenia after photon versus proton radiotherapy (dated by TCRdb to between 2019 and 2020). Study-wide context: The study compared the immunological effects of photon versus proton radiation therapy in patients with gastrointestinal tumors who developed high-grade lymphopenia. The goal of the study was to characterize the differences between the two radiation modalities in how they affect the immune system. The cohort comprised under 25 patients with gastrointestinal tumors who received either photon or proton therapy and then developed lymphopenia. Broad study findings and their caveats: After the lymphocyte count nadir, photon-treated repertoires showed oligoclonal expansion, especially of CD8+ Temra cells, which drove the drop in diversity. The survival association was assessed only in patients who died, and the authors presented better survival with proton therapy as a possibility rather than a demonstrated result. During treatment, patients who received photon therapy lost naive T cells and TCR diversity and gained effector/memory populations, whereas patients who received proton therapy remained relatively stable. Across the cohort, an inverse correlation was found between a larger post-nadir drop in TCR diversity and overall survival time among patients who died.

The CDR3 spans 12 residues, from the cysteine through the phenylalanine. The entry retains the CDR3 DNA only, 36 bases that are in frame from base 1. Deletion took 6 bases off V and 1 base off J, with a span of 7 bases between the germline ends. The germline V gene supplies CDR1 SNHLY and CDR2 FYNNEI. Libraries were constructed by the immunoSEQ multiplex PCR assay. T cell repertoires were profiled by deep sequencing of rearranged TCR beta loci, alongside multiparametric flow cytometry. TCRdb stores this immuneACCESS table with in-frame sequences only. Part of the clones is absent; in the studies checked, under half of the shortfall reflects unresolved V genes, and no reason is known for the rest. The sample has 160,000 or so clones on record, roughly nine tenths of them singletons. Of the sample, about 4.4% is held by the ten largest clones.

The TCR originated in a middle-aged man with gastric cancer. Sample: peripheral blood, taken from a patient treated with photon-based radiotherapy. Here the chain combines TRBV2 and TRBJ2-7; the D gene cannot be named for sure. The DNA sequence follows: TGTGCCAGCAGCCCTGGGTCCTACGAGCAGTACTTC. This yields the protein CASSPGSYEQYF.